This record concerns one T cell receptor beta chain sequence. Germline V lookup: CDR1 SGDLS, CDR2 YYNGEE. V gave up 3 bases and J gave up 0 bases; unmatched junction bases: 18. The CDR3 consists of 20 residues. These data come from a study of blood T cell repertoires in COVID-19. Study-wide background: Acute and convalescent COVID-19 specimens originated in the United States, Italy and Spain. PBMCs, B-cell-depleted T cells, or T cells provided the cDNA or gDNA that made up the material.

In the original analysis: Reference gene primer amplification yielded estimated nucleated cell counts. Profiled with immunoSEQ multiplex PCR; TCRdb holds only in-frame clones, not every one. V and J calls and clone size are given by that table; D and trimming were obtained from the DNA. The data hold 250,000 to 350,000 clones, with roughly 88% observed a single time. The receptor was isolated from a woman aged 50 to 60 with acute or convalescent COVID-19. The sequencing sample was made of peripheral blood. V gene TRBV9 combines with J gene TRBJ2-1, with 7 nucleotides matching TRBD2. CDR3 residues: CASSAQSGIPVYSSYNEQFF. In DNA form, the CDR3 reads TGTGCCAGCAGCGCCCAGAGCGGGATTCCAGTTTATAGCTCCTACAATGAGCAGTTCTTC.